This TCR beta chain was sequenced in a study of blood T cell repertoires in COVID-19. About the research overall: The United States, Italy and Spain were the sources of the acute and convalescent COVID-19 samples.

CDR1 is MNHEY and CDR2 is SMNVEV in the germline V gene (reference sequence). This CDR3 is built from 14 residues. With 4 bases removed from V and 4 bases from J, the gap between germline ends came to 14 bases. The data were produced by immunoSEQ multiplex PCR, yet TCRdb's version contains in-frame clones alone and is incomplete. The sample lists about 370,000 clones, roughly 90% occurring once. J is TRBJ2-7 and V is TRBV27, with D possibly TRBD2 on 7 matching bases. The clonotype originates from a woman in her thirties with COVID-19, enrolled during active disease. The sequenced sample consisted of peripheral blood. The CDR3 sequence is CASSSVGGPYEQYF. As DNA, the CDR3 is TGTGCCAGCAGTTCGGTGGGGGGGCCTTACGAGCAGTACTTC.